The 13 T cell receptor beta chains given below trace back to one sample, sequenced in a study of blood T cell repertoires in COVID-19. Sequencing was performed with immunoSEQ multiplex PCR; in TCRdb, only in-frame clones are kept and a portion is missing. Of about 190,000 clones in the sample, around 84% were seen once. Material: peripheral blood. The receptor set was obtained from a man aged 25-45 years with active or convalescent COVID-19.

This rearrangement joins TRBV6-1 to TRBJ1-1; D remains ambiguous. Germline CDR1 MNHNS, CDR2 SASEGT. Trimming shortened V by 1 base and J by 3 bases, and 9 bases separated the two germline ends. CDR3 length: 14 residues. CDR3 sequence: CASSEGSDYTEAFF. The CDR3 DNA reads as TGTGCCAGCAGTGAAGGTTCAGACTACACTGAAGCTTTCTTT.

The V gene is TRBV9, the J gene TRBJ2-5; 10 nucleotides line up with TRBD2. The CDR3 length is 16 residues. Germline V gene data show CDR1 as SGDLS and CDR2 as YYNGEE. V gave up 4 bases and J gave up 3 bases; unmatched junction bases: 9. The CDR3 DNA reads TGTGCCAGCAGCCCCCGGCTAGCGGGAGTTGAAGAGACCCAGTACTTC. Its translation is CASSPRLAGVEETQYF.

In this sample, this clone turned up a few times. V usage is TRBV5-4 and J usage is TRBJ2-3; TRBD1 is a possible D gene (6 bases). From germline, CDR1 is SGHNT and CDR2 YYREEE (reference sequence). Trimming stripped 4 bases from V and 3 bases from J, with 15 bases between. CDR3 size: 15 residues. The CDR3 DNA follows: TGTGCCAGCAGCCCTACAGGGTATAGGACAGATACGCAGTATTTT. This encodes CASSPTGYRTDTQYF.

The chain recombines TRBV27 with TRBJ1-5; TRBD1 aligns across 7 bases. J lost 1 base, V lost 6 bases, and 0 bases had no gene match. This CDR3 has 13 amino acids. Germline V CDR1 and CDR2: MNHEY, SMNVEV (reference sequence). CDR3 amino acids: CASRTGSNQPQHF. The CDR3, as DNA: TGTGCCAGCAGGACAGGGAGCAATCAGCCCCAGCATTTT.

This clone has only a few counts. The chain combines TRBV7-2 with TRBJ2-3, with 9 bases aligning to TRBD2. V shed 1 base and J 11 bases; nucleotides not matched to a gene: 16. There are 17 residues in the CDR3. Germline V lookup: CDR1 SGHTA, CDR2 FQGNSA. The CDR3 region is CASSLGLAGFSGHGQYF. The CDR3 bases are TGTGCCAGCAGCTTAGGGCTAGCGGGATTCAGCGGGCATGGGCAGTATTTT.

The V gene is TRBV30, the J gene TRBJ2-6; D is undetermined. CDR3 size: 13 residues. The V end lost 4 bases, the J end lost 1 base, and 5 bases lay between the germline ends. Per the germline V gene, CDR1 is GTSNPN and CDR2 is SVGIG (reference sequence). The CDR3 reads CAWTFSGANVLTF. Here the CDR3 DNA reads TGTGCCTGGACGTTTTCTGGGGCCAACGTCCTGACTTTC.

The chain recombines TRBV2 with TRBJ1-6; D unresolved. The CDR3 is made up of 15 amino acids. V was cut by 7 bases and J by 0 bases, with 10 bases left in between. Germline assignment: CDR1 SNHLY and CDR2 FYNNEI. The CDR3 DNA follows: TGTGCCAGCACTTCCACGAGCTCCTATAATTCACCCCTCCACTTT. Its translation is CASTSTSSYNSPLHF.

This clone appeared a single time. The rearrangement uses TRBV19 and TRBJ2-1; D call uncertain. The V and J ends lost 3 bases and 9 bases respectively, with 15 bases between them. This CDR3 region has 14 residues. CDR1 and CDR2 (germline): LNHDA, SQIVND (reference sequence). The CDR3 here is CASSISGFGLEQFF. CDR3 DNA sequence: TGTGCCAGTAGTATTTCCGGGTTTGGCCTTGAGCAGTTCTTC. The complete variable domain, with remaining parts taken from reference TRBV19 and TRBJ2-1, reads DGGITQSPKYLFRKEGQNVTLSCEQNLNHDAMYWYRQDPGQGLRLIYYSQIVNDFQKGDIAEGYSVSREKKESFPLTVTSAQKNPTAFYLCASSISGFGLEQFFGPGTRLTVL.

The rearrangement joins TRBV6-2 or TRBV6-3 to TRBJ2-1; D call uncertain. Trimming stripped 4 bases from V and 0 bases from J, with 7 bases between. The CDR3 spans 14 residues. Germline values: CDR1 MNHEY, CDR2 SVGEGT. The CDR3 loop reads CASSWASSYNEQFF. The CDR3 DNA sequence: TGTGCCAGCAGTTGGGCGAGCTCCTACAATGAGCAGTTCTTC.

The chain links TRBV28 to TRBJ2-2, with 10 bases that match TRBD2. CDR1 is MDHEN and CDR2 is SYDVKM in the germline V gene. There are 15 residues in the CDR3. V dropped 10 bases and J dropped 5; count of bases not matched to a gene: 10. DNA of the CDR3: TGTGCCACCGACTGGGAGCGGGGGGGGACCGGGGAGCTGTTTTTT. This gives the protein CATDWERGGTGELFF. Full variable domain (remainder filled in from reference TRBV28 and TRBJ2-2): DVKVTQSSRYLVKRTGEKVFLECVQDMDHENMFWYRQDPGLGLRLIYFSYDVKMKEKGDIPEGYSVSREKKERFSLILESASTNQTSMYLCATDWERGGTGELFFGEGSRLTVL.

The rearrangement uses TRBV7-9 and TRBJ1-2; D might be TRBD1 (5 bases). Germline V gene sequence: CDR1 SEHNR, CDR2 FQNEAQ (reference sequence). The CDR3 is 14 amino acids. V gave up 5 bases and J gave up 6 bases, with 16 bases separating them. CDR3 amino acids: CASSASQGPHGYTF. In DNA, the CDR3 is TGTGCCAGCAGCGCATCCCAGGGCCCCCATGGCTACACCTTC. Supplemented by reference TRBV7-9 and TRBJ1-2, the full variable domain reads DTGVSQNPRHKITKRGQNVTFRCDPISEHNRLYWYRQTLGQGPEFLTYFQNEAQLEKSRLLSDRFSAERPKGSFSTLEIQRTEQGDSAMYLCASSASQGPHGYTFGSGTRLTVV.

The chain has TRBV7-2 and TRBJ2-1; D perhaps matches TRBD2 (6 bases). The CDR3 has 15 amino acids. The V gene's germline CDR1 is SGHTA and CDR2 FQGNSA. V dropped 2 bases and J dropped 6 bases, with 14 bases sitting between them. For the CDR3, the DNA is TGTGCCAGCAGCTTACGCGGAGTCGGGGGCAATGAGCAGTTCTTC. Translated: CASSLRGVGGNEQFF.

V gene TRBV5-4 combines with J gene TRBJ2-7; a weak D match, TRBD2 (5 bases). The CDR3 has 13 amino acids. Germline V gene sequence: CDR1 SGHNT, CDR2 YYREEE (reference sequence). V lost 5 bases, J lost 0 bases, and 9 bases lay in between. The CDR3 coding sequence is TGTGCCAGCAGAGCCGGGAACTCCTACGAGCAGTACTTC. Translated, it gives CASRAGNSYEQYF.